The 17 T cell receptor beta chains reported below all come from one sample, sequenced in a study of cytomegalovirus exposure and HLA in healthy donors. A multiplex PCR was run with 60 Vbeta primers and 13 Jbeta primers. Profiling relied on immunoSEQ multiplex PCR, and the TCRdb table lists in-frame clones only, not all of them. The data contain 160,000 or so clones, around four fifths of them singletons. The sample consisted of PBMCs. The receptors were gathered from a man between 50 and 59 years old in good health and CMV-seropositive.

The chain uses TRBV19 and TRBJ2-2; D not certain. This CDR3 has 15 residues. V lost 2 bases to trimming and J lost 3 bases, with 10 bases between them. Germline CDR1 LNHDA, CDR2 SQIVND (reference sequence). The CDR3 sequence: CASSIIRQDTGELFF. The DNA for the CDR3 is TGTGCCAGTAGTATAATCAGGCAGGACACCGGGGAGCTGTTTTTT.

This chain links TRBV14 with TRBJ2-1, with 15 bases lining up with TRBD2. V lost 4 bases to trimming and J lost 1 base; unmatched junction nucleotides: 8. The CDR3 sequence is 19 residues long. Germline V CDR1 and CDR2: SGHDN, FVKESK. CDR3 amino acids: CASSRIPGLAGGSYNEQFF. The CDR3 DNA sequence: TGTGCCAGCAGCCGTATACCGGGACTAGCGGGAGGATCCTACAATGAGCAGTTCTTC. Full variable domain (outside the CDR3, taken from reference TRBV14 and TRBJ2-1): EAGVTQFPSHSVIEKGQTVTLRCDPISGHDNLYWYRRVMGKEIKFLLHFVKESKQDESGMPNNRFLAERTGGTYSTLKVQPAELEDSGVYFCASSRIPGLAGGSYNEQFFGPGTRLTVL.

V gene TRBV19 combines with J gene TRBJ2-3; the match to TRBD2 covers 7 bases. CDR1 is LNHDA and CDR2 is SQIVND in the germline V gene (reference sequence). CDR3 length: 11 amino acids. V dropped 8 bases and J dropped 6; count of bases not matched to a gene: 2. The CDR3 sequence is CASGRADTQYF. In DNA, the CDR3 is TGTGCCAGTGGGAGGGCGGATACGCAGTATTTT.

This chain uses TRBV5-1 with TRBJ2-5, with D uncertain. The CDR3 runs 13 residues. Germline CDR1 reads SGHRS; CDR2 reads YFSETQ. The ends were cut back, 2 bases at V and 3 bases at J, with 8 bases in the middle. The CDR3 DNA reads TGCGCCAGCAGCTTTGTCTTTGAAGAGACCCAGTACTTC. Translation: CASSFVFEETQYF.

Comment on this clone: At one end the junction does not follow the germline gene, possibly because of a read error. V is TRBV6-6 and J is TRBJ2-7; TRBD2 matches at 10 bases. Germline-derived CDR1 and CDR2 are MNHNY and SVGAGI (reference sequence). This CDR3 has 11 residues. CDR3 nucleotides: TGTGCCAGCAGGGCTCTAGCGGGGGCCCTTTTC. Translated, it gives CASRALAGALF.

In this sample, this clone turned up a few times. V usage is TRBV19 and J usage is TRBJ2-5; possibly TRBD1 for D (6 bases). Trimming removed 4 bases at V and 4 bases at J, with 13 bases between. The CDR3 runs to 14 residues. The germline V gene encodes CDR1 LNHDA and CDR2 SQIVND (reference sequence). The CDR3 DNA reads TGTGCCAGTAGTAGTCAAGGGGGACGAGAGACCCAGTACTTC. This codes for CASSSQGGRETQYF.

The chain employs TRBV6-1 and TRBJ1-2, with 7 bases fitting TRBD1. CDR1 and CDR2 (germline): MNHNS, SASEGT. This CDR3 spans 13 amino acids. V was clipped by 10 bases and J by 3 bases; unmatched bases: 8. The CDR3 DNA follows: TGTGCCATCGAGACAGGGACGGACTATGGCTACACCTTC. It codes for CAIETGTDYGYTF.

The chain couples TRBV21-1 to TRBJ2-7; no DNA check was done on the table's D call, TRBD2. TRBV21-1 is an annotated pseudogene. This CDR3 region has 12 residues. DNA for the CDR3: TGTGCCAGCAGCCCCCGAGCGGGTCGGCAGTACTTC. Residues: CASSPRAGRQYF.

The CDR3 DNA follows: TGCACCAGCAGCCCCCCAGGGAATGGGCTTTGTGGCTACACCTTC. Encoded protein: CTSSPPGNGLCGYTF. J is TRBJ1-2 and V is TRBV1; the table's D gene call, TRBD1, was not cross checked with the DNA. TRBV1 is assigned pseudogene status. The CDR3 consists of 15 residues.

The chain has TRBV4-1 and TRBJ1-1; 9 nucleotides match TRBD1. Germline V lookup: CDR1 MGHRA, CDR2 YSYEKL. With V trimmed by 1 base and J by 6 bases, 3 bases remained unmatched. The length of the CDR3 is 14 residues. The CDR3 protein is CASSQGQGGAEAFF. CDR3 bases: TGCGCCAGCAGCCAAGGACAGGGGGGCGCTGAAGCTTTCTTT.

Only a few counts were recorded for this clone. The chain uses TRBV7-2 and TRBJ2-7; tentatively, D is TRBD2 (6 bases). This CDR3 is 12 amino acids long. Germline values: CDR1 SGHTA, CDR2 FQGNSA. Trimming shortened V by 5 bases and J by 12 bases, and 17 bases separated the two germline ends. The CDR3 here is CASSRGLAGRYF. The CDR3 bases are TGTGCCAGCAGCCGTGGTCTGGCGGGGAGGTACTTC.

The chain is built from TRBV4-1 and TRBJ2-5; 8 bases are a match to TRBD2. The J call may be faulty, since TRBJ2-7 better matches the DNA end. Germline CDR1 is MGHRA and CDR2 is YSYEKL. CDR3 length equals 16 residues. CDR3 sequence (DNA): TGCGCCAGCAGCCAAGCCGTCCCTAGCGGGCTCTACGAGCAGTACTTC. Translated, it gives CASSQAVPSGLYEQYF.

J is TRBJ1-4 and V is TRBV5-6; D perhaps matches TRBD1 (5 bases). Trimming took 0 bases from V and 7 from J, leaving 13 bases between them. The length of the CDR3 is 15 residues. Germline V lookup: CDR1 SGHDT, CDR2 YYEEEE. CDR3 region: CASSLVGGRAEKLFF. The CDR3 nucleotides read TGTGCCAGCAGCTTGGTGGGGGGACGGGCTGAAAAACTGTTTTTT.

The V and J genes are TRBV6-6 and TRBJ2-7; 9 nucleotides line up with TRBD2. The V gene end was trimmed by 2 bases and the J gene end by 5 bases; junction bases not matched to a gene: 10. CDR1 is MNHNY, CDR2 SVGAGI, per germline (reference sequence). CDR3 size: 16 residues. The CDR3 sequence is CASSYLSGGSGHEQYF. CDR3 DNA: TGTGCCAGCAGTTACCTGAGCGGGGGGAGCGGGCACGAGCAGTACTTC.

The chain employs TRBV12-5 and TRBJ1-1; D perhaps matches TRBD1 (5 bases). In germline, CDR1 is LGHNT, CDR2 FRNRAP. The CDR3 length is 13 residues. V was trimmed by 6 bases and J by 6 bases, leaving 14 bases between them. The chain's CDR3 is CASGLMGGAEAFF. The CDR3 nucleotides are TGTGCTAGTGGACTAATGGGGGGGGCTGAAGCTTTCTTT.

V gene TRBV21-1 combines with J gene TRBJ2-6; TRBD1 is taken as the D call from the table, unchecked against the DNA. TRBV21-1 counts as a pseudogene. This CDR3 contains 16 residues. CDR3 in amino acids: CASSPKTGVGANVLTF. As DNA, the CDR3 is TGTGCCAGCAGCCCCAAGACAGGGGTTGGGGCCAACGTCCTGACTTTC.

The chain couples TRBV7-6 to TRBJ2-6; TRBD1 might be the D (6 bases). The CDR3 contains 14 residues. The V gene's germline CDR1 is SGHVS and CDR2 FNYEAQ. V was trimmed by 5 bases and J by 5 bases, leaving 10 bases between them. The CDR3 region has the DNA TGTGCCAGCAGCGCCGGGACATGGGCCAACGTCCTGACTTTC. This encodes CASSAGTWANVLTF.